This entry lists 10 T cell receptor beta chains sequenced from one sample in a study of CD8 T cells in Susac syndrome. Reverse transcription of about 0.5 to 1 ug RNA used random hexamers. TCRdb independently ran MiXCR on the immunoSEQ multiplex PCR reads; one entry per CDR3 protein. The table has approximately 220,000 distinct CDR3 sequences, around nine tenths seen once. Sequenced input: CD8+ T cells from PBMCs. The receptor source for this set is a human donor with multiple sclerosis.

The chain employs TRBV29-1 and TRBJ2-1; TRBD2 agrees at 8 bases. Germline values: CDR1 SQVTM, CDR2 ANQGSEA. With 8 bases clipped from V and 10 bases from J, the junction kept 10 bases outside the gene matches. This CDR3 is 12 amino acids long. The CDR3 DNA follows: TGCAGCTCCGGGACTAGTCAATGGGAGCAGTTCTTC. Protein: CSSGTSQWEQFF.

The chain combines TRBV29-1 with TRBJ1-2; D is possibly TRBD1 (5 bases). Trimming stripped 7 bases from V and 3 bases from J, with 15 bases between. This CDR3 is 13 amino acids long. Germline V lookup: CDR1 SQVTM, CDR2 ANQGSEA. The CDR3 reads CSAGDGGYYGYTF. CDR3 nucleotides: TGCAGCGCGGGGGACGGCGGCTACTATGGCTACACCTTC.

This clonotype was recorded a few times. The CDR3 region has the DNA TGCGCCAGCAGCCAAGATCGACACCCGAACACCGGGGAGCTGTTTTTT. It is translated as CASSQDRHPNTGELFF. This chain uses TRBV4-1 with TRBJ2-2; D remains ambiguous. Trimming took off 0 bases at V and 0 bases at J, with 8 bases between the two ends. Germline CDR1 reads MGHRA; CDR2 reads YSYEKL. The length of the CDR3 is 16 residues.

This clonotype was seen once. The rearrangement uses TRBV6-1 and TRBJ1-4; possible D gene TRBD1, 6 bases. The CDR3 length is 16 residues. The germline V and J ends were trimmed by 2 bases and 6 bases, with 16 bases remaining between them. CDR1 MNHNS and CDR2 SASEGT come from the germline V gene. The CDR3 DNA sequence: TGTGCCAGCAGTGAATCGCTCGGGACAAGAGATGAAAAACTGTTTTTT. Translation gives CASSESLGTRDEKLFF.

This chain uses TRBV6-6 with TRBJ2-7; maybe TRBD2 (5 bases). Between the trimmed V and J ends, which lost 4 bases and 8 bases, there was a span of 12 bases. Germline V gene sequence: CDR1 MNHNY, CDR2 SVGAGI (reference sequence). The CDR3 loop spans 12 amino acids. The CDR3 is CASSFPAGKQYF. The CDR3 DNA is TGTGCCAGCAGTTTCCCTGCGGGTAAGCAGTACTTC.

As for this clonotype: Compared with germline, one end of the junction differs, possibly owing to a read error. The CDR3, as DNA: TGTGCCAGCGGTGATGTAGAAGGCGGCCGCTACGAGCAGTACTTC. Translated, it gives CASGDVEGGRYEQYF. The chain is built from TRBV25-1 and TRBJ2-7; D uncertain. This CDR3 has 15 residues. Germline lookup yields CDR1 MGHDK and CDR2 SYGVNS.

The chain recombines TRBV14 with TRBJ2-7; D might be TRBD2 (6 bases). The germline V and J ends were trimmed by 5 bases and 0 bases, with 14 bases remaining between them. Germline V lookup: CDR1 SGHDN, CDR2 FVKESK. This CDR3 region has 15 residues. In DNA form, the CDR3 reads TGTGCCAGCAGCGCCCGCCGGGGGACCTCCTACGAGCAGTACTTC. It encodes CASSARRGTSYEQYF.

The chain uses TRBV4-2 and TRBJ2-7; D uncertain. This CDR3 contains 13 residues. Germline lookup yields CDR1 LGHNA and CDR2 YNFKEQ. Trimming removed 3 bases from V and 6 bases from J, with 12 bases in between. The CDR3 DNA reads TGTGCCAGCAGCCAGGACCTCGTCTCCGAGCAGTACTTC. Protein sequence: CASSQDLVSEQYF.

The J gene is TRBJ2-3, the V gene TRBV7-2; 11 nucleotides align to TRBD2. V lost 1 base to trimming and J lost 5 bases; unmatched junction nucleotides: 5. Germline CDR1 and CDR2: SGHTA and FQGNSA. The CDR3 runs to 16 residues. The CDR3 region has the DNA TGTGCCAGCAGCTTAGAACTAGCGGGAGTGGTAGATACGCAGTATTTT. Its protein is CASSLELAGVVDTQYF.

V usage is TRBV13 and J usage is TRBJ1-2, with D possibly TRBD1 on 5 matching bases. V was cut by 2 bases and J by 6 bases, with 13 bases left in between. This CDR3 is built from 14 residues. Germline CDR1 and CDR2: PRHDT and FYEKMQ (reference sequence). The CDR3 is CASSLFRGVDGYTF. The DNA for the CDR3 is TGTGCCAGCAGCTTATTTAGAGGGGTGGATGGCTACACCTTC.